These T cell receptor beta chains were read from a single sample in a study of regulatory T cells in long-lasting Graves disease. TCRdb fed the multiplex PCR reads into MiXCR, producing one record per CDR3 protein. The table includes roughly 610,000 distinct CDR3 sequences, about 15% detected once. These sequences were also reported in another study, on T cells in Graves' hyperthyroidism and ophthalmopathy.

The sample in question was peripheral blood mononuclear cells (PBMCs), obtained at new diagnosis, from a patient treated with antithyroid drugs. The source is a woman in her twenties or thirties with Graves disease. The CDR3 runs from the conserved cysteine through the conserved F or W. D genes are given only for firm matches. Clone size is shown for a subset of rows, as once, few, many or a class of expanded clone.

size	V	J	D	DNA	CDR3
many	TRBV7-3	TRBJ2-7	-	TGTGCCAGCAGCTTATCCAGCGCGGGACGGGGGGAGCAGTACTTC	CASSLSSAGRGEQYF
many	TRBV6-5	TRBJ2-7	TRBD1	TGTGCCAGCAGTTACTCGATAAGTGGGACAGGGTACTACGAGCAGTACTTC	CASSYSISGTGYYEQYF
many	TRBV20-1	TRBJ1-1	-	TGCAGTGCTAGAGATCTGGGTCAGGGTTTGATGAACACTGAAGCTTTCTTT	CSARDLGQGLMNTEAFF
-	TRBV28	TRBJ1-1	-	TGTGCCAGCAGAGTAGGGGGGGCCACTGGCAGATCCACTGAAGCTTTCTTT	CASRVGGATGRSTEAFF
-	TRBV9	TRBJ1-4	-	TGTGCCAGCAGCGTAGGGGGAACATCTAATGAAAAACTGTTTTTT	CASSVGGTSNEKLFF
few	TRBV5-1	TRBJ2-1	TRBD2	TGCGCCAGCAGCTTGGCGAGACTAGCGGGATTTGGTTTGAATGAGCAGTTCTTC	CASSLARLAGFGLNEQFF
few	TRBV19	TRBJ1-4	TRBD1	TGTGCCAGTAGTTCTCCCGGGACAGGAGGAGAAAAACTGTTTTTT	CASSSPGTGGEKLFF
many	TRBV29-1	TRBJ1-2	-	TGCAGCGTTGAAGATATGGCCAATGGCTACACCTTC	CSVEDMANGYTF
many	TRBV12-3/TRBV12-4	TRBJ1-4	-	TGTGCCAGCAGTTTTTTACAGAAAAATGAAAAACTGTTTTTT	CASSFLQKNEKLFF
-	TRBV6-1	TRBJ2-2	-	TGTGCCAGCAGCCTGGGGGGAGGAGGGACCGGGGAGCTGTTTTTT	CASSLGGGGTGELFF
many	TRBV28	TRBJ1-1	-	TGTGCCAGCAGTTTGAGTGGGCAATTGACTGAAGCTTTCTTT	CASSLSGQLTEAFF
-	TRBV5-6	TRBJ1-2	-	TGTGCCAGCAGCCCCGAGGGCACAGCCTATGGCTACACCTTC	CASSPEGTAYGYTF
-	TRBV12-3/TRBV12-4	TRBJ2-6	TRBD1	TGTGCCAGCAGTTGGGGGACAGGGACTTCTCCTGGGGCCAACGTCCTGACTTTC	CASSWGTGTSPGANVLTF
few	TRBV3-1	TRBJ1-2	-	TGTGCCAGCAGCACACGGGACGCAGTCTTCGGCTACACCTTC	CASSTRDAVFGYTF
many	TRBV6-1	TRBJ2-7	-	TGTGCCAGTGAGGGCCCCAGTAGATTCTACGAGCAGTACTTC	CASEGPSRFYEQYF
many	TRBV7-2	TRBJ2-1	-	TGTGCCAGCAGCTTATTGCGGATCAATGAGCAGTTCTTC	CASSLLRINEQFF
few	TRBV28	TRBJ2-2	-	TGTGCCAGCACCCCGGCCCCAGGAGGCGTCGGGGAGCTGTTTTTT	CASTPAPGGVGELFF
-	TRBV18	TRBJ2-3	-	TGTGCCAGCTCAAAAAACAGGGATACGCAGTATTTT	CASSKNRDTQYF
-	TRBV27	TRBJ1-1	-	TGTGCCAGCAGTTTGCTCCCTAAACTTGAAGCTTTCTTT	CASSLLPKLEAFF
few	TRBV29-1	TRBJ2-1	-	TGCAGCGTTGAAGGGCATGTCGGGGCAGGGAGTAAATTCTACAATGAGCAGTTCTTC	CSVEGHVGAGSKFYNEQFF
-	TRBV5-1	TRBJ2-2	-	TGCGCCAGCACCCAAGTAGGCAGTTTCACCGGGGAGCTGTTTTTT	CASTQVGSFTGELFF
-	TRBV6-1	TRBJ1-3	-	TGTGCCAGCAGACAAGCAGGACGCTCTGGAAACACCATATATTTT	CASRQAGRSGNTIYF
many	TRBV2	TRBJ2-7	TRBD2	TGTGCCAGCAGTGAAGCGCGGCTAGCGGGAGGGCAAGGGGAGCAGTACTTC	CASSEARLAGGQGEQYF
many	TRBV12-3/TRBV12-4	TRBJ2-1	-	TGTGCCAGCCACCCCGGGAACAATGAGCAGTTCTTC	CASHPGNNEQFF
-	TRBV20-1	TRBJ2-6	TRBD1	TGCAGTGCTAGAGATCGGGACAGGGGCTCCTCTGGGGCCAACGTCCTGACTTTC	CSARDRDRGSSGANVLTF
few	TRBV5-1	TRBJ2-3	-	TGCGCCAGCAGCGAACTAGGCGCATCTAGCACAGATACGCAGTATTTT	CASSELGASSTDTQYF
few	TRBV2	TRBJ2-1	TRBD2	TGTGCCAGCATTTTAGACGGGACTAGCGGAGGCAATGAGCAGTTCTTC	CASILDGTSGGNEQFF
-	TRBV5-4	TRBJ2-7	-	TGTGCCAGCAGAACCGCCCGGGGCCCCACGAACGAGCAGTACTTC	CASRTARGPTNEQYF
many	TRBV20-1	TRBJ2-7	-	TGCAGTGCTCCGCCAGCTGGGAGCTCCTACGAGCAGTACTTC	CSAPPAGSSYEQYF
many	TRBV6-1	TRBJ1-2	-	TGTGCCAGCAGTCCAGGTCCAGGGTATGGCTACACCTTC	CASSPGPGYGYTF
many	TRBV11-2	TRBJ2-5	TRBD1	TGTGCCAGCAGCTTAGGGACAGGGGGCGTCGAGACCCAGTACTTC	CASSLGTGGVETQYF
-	TRBV6-5	TRBJ2-2	-	TGTGCCAGCAGTTACGGTACAGGGACCGGGGAGCTGTTTTTT	CASSYGTGTGELFF
-	TRBV3-1	TRBJ2-1	TRBD2	TGTGCCAGCAGCCCAACGACTAGCGGTTACAATGAGCAGTTCTTC	CASSPTTSGYNEQFF
many	TRBV28	TRBJ1-1	-	TGTGCCAGCAGTTCGCTCATCGGGACCTACACTGAAGCTTTCTTT	CASSSLIGTYTEAFF
-	TRBV20-1	TRBJ2-3	-	TGCAGTGCTAGAGTCGCGGCAGGGCTTGGAGATACGCAGTATTTT	CSARVAAGLGDTQYF
many	TRBV3-1	TRBJ2-3	TRBD2	TGTGCCAGCAGCCATCCGGGTAGCGGGAGAGATACGCAGTATTTT	CASSHPGSGRDTQYF
-	TRBV9	TRBJ2-5	TRBD2	TGTGCCAGCAGCCCCGGCGGGCTAGCGGCTGCGGAGACCCAGTACTTC	CASSPGGLAAAETQYF
few	TRBV14	TRBJ2-1	-	TGTGCCAGCAGCCCACGACTAGGGGGAGAGGCTGAGCAGTTCTTC	CASSPRLGGEAEQFF
few	TRBV4-1	TRBJ2-1	-	TGCGCCAGCAGCCGAAGGACCGACAATGAGCAGTTCTTC	CASSRRTDNEQFF
-	TRBV5-1	TRBJ2-1	TRBD2	TGCGCCAGCAGCTTCATGACGGGACTAGCGGGGGACAATGAGCAGTTCTTC	CASSFMTGLAGDNEQFF
many	TRBV7-8	TRBJ2-3	-	TGTGCCAGCAGGACCACAGCGGGCGGAGATACGCAGTATTTT	CASRTTAGGDTQYF
few	TRBV3-1	TRBJ1-2	-	TGTGCCAGCAGCCAAGTTTCCAGGGTGGTAGGCTACACCTTC	CASSQVSRVVGYTF
-	TRBV18	TRBJ1-2	-	TGTGCCAGCTCACCACCGGACAGCGAGTATGGCTACACCTTC	CASSPPDSEYGYTF